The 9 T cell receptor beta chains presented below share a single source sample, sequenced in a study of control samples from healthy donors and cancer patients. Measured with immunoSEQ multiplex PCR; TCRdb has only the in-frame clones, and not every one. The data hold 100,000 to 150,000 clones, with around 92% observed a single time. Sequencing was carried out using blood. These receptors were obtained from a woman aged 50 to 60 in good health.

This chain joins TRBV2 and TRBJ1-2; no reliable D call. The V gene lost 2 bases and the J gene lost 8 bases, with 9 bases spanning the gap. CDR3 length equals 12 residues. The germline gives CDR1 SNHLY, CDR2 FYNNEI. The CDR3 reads CASSESIQGYTF. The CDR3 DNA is TGTGCCAGCAGTGAATCCATTCAAGGCTACACCTTC.

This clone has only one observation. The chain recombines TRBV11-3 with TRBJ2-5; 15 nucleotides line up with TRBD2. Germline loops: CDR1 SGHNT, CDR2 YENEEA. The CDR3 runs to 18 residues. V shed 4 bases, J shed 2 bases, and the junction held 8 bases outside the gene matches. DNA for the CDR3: TGTGCCAGCAGCTCCGGACTAGCGGGGGGGACTGGTCAAGAGACCCAGTACTTC. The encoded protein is CASSSGLAGGTGQETQYF.

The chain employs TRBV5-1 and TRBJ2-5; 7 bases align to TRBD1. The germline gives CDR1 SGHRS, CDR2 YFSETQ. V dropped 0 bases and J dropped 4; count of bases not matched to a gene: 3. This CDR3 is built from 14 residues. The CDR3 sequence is CASSLGAGGETQYF. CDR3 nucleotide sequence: TGCGCCAGCAGCTTGGGGGCAGGGGGAGAGACCCAGTACTTC.

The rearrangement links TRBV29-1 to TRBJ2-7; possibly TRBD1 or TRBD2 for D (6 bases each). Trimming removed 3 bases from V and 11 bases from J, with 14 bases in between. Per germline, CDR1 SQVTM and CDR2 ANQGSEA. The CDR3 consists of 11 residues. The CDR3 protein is CSVDGGMGEYF. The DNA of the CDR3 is TGCAGCGTTGACGGGGGCATGGGGGAGTACTTC.

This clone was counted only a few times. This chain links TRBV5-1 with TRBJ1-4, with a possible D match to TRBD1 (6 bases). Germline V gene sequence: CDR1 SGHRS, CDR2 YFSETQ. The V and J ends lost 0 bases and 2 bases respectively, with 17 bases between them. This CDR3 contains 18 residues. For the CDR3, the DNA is TGCGCCAGCAGCTTGGATACTGGCAGGGGCGTTACTAATGAAAAACTGTTTTTT. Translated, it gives CASSLDTGRGVTNEKLFF.

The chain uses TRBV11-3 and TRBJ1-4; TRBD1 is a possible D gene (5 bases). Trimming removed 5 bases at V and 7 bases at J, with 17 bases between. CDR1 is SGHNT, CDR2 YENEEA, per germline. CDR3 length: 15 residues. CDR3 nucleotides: TGTGCCAGCAGCGCCGGGGTGGCAGGGTGTGAAAAACTGTTTTTT. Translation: CASSAGVAGCEKLFF.

DNA for the CDR3: TGCGCCAGCAGCCAAGGGGACGTTTACGAGCAGTACTTC. This gives the protein CASSQGDVYEQYF. This sequence joins TRBV4-1 and TRBJ2-7; D may correspond to TRBD1 or TRBD2 (5 bases each). Germline assignment: CDR1 MGHRA and CDR2 YSYEKL. CDR3 size: 13 residues. V lost 1 base and J 4 bases, leaving 8 bases between the germline ends.

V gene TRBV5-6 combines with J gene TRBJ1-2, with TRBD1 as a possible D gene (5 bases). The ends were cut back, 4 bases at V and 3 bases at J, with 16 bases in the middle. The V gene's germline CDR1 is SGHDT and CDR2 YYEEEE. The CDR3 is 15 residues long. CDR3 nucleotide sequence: TGTGCCAGCAGCCGGGCGGGCAGGGCGGACTATGGCTACACCTTC. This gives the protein CASSRAGRADYGYTF.

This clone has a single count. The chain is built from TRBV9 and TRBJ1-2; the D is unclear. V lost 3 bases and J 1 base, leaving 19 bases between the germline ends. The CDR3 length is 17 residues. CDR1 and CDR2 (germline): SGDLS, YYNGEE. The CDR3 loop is CASSEGVASHFNYGYTF. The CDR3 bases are TGTGCCAGCAGCGAGGGTGTCGCGTCTCATTTTAACTATGGCTACACCTTC.